This TCR beta chain stems from a study of T cells in tuberculosis. Study-level results: Smaller alpha distances in active tuberculosis partly reflected shorter CDR3-alpha lengths.

As for this clone: Its antigen remains unidentified.

Libraries were prepared by immunoSEQ multiplex PCR; TCRdb keeps only in-frame clonotypes and omits some of them. The sample has over 30,000 clones; roughly 90% are singletons. With 3 bases removed from V and 0 bases from J, the gap between germline ends came to 12 bases. The CDR3 has 16 residues. CDR1 is WSHSY, CDR2 SAAADI, per germline. This TCR was sampled from a donor aged 10 to 29 with latent tuberculosis or without tuberculosis infection. Some clones in this sample may be carry-over from other donors' samples. The V and J genes are TRBV10-2 and TRBJ2-1, with D maybe TRBD2 (7 bases). The source material was PBMCs. Here the CDR3 DNA reads TGCGCCAGCAGTGATGGGCGGGGGCCCTCCTACAATGAGCAGTTCTTC. It codes for CASSDGRGPSYNEQFF.